A single sample gave rise to the 29 T cell receptor beta chains below, sequenced in a study of radiotherapy plus CTLA-4 blockade in lung cancer (dated by TCRdb to the late 2010s). Library preparation employed the immunoSEQ multiplex PCR assay. Sourced from immuneACCESS, this table was stored by TCRdb with only in-frame sequences that have V and J called. A share of the clones is absent; for the studies checked, an unresolved V gene accounts for under half, and the remainder has no known explanation. For this sample the table gives tens of thousands of clones, of which around 72% were detected only once. About 14% of the sample comes from the top ten. Specimen: peripheral blood, collected from a patient treated with radiotherapy plus ipilimumab. The receptors shown here come from a human donor with non-small cell lung cancer that progressed on radiotherapy plus ipilimumab.

This chain connects TRBV4-2 to TRBJ2-1; maybe TRBD2 (5 bases). CDR3 length: 18 residues. Germline V gene lookup returns CDR1 LGHNA and CDR2 YNFKEQ. The V and J ends lost 0 bases and 0 bases respectively, with 15 bases between them. The CDR3 sequence: CASSQDRAGISSYNEQFF. CDR3 nucleotide sequence: TGTGCCAGCAGCCAAGATCGGGCGGGCATAAGCTCCTACAATGAGCAGTTCTTC.

This sequence joins TRBV5-1 and TRBJ2-3; 9 nucleotides match TRBD2. The trim removed 5 bases at V and 2 bases at J, leaving 3 bases unmatched. This CDR3 region has 14 residues. Germline lookup yields CDR1 SGHRS and CDR2 YFSETQ. The CDR3 DNA reads as TGCGCCAGCAGTAGCGGGGGCTTCACAGATACGCAGTATTTT. Its translation is CASSSGGFTDTQYF.

The rearrangement uses TRBV5-6 and TRBJ2-6; maybe TRBD2 (5 bases). V was pared by 0 bases and J by 0 bases, with 13 bases between. CDR3 size: 18 residues. Germline CDR1 SGHDT, CDR2 YYEEEE. CDR3 region: CASSLAGNVNSGANVLTF. DNA of the CDR3: TGTGCCAGCAGCTTGGCCGGGAATGTGAACTCTGGGGCCAACGTCCTGACTTTC.

The chain carries TRBV5-1 and TRBJ1-1, with D maybe TRBD1 (5 bases). Between the trimmed V and J ends, which lost 4 bases and 2 bases, there was a span of 15 bases. The CDR3 is 15 amino acids. The germline V gene has CDR1 SGHRS and CDR2 YFSETQ. The CDR3: CASSVYGGTNTEAFF. CDR3 coding DNA: TGCGCCAGCAGCGTGTATGGGGGGACTAACACTGAAGCTTTCTTT.

The chain has TRBV6-5 and TRBJ2-7; no clear D. CDR1 and CDR2 (germline): MNHEY, SVGAGI. CDR3 length: 15 residues. V gave up 0 bases and J gave up 5 bases, with 14 bases separating them. The CDR3 loop reads CASSYSTPRQHEQYF. The CDR3 region has the DNA TGTGCCAGCAGTTACTCGACCCCTAGACAACACGAGCAGTACTTC.

This clone turned up a few times. The V and J genes are TRBV7-9 and TRBJ1-1, with D unclear. Trimming took off 5 bases at V and 8 bases at J, with 9 bases between the two ends. The CDR3 is made up of 11 amino acids. In germline, CDR1 is SEHNR, CDR2 FQNEAQ (reference sequence). CDR3 nucleotides: TGTGCCAGCAGCCGAGGACCCGAAGCTTTCTTT. Translated, it gives CASSRGPEAFF.

The chain links TRBV5-4 to TRBJ1-2; weak D call: TRBD1 (6 bases). The CDR3 runs to 13 residues. V shed 10 bases and J shed 2 bases, with 15 bases lying between them. Germline CDR1 SGHNT, CDR2 YYREEE (reference sequence). The CDR3 region is CAGGLQGNYGYTF. The CDR3 DNA reads as TGTGCCGGGGGCCTCCAGGGCAACTATGGCTACACCTTC.

This clone turned up a few times. The chain carries TRBV4-1 and TRBJ2-7; possibly TRBD1 for D (5 bases). Trimming removed 0 bases from V and 0 bases from J, with 9 bases in between. The CDR3 covers 15 residues. Germline CDR1 MGHRA, CDR2 YSYEKL. Here the CDR3 DNA reads TGCGCCAGCAGCCAAGAAGCAGGGTACTCCTACGAGCAGTACTTC. Protein product: CASSQEAGYSYEQYF.

V usage is TRBV6-5 and J usage is TRBJ1-5; TRBD1 might be the D (6 bases). V shed 3 bases and J shed 5 bases, with 11 bases lying between them. The CDR3 is 14 residues long. CDR1 is MNHEY, CDR2 SVGAGI, per germline. The CDR3 coding sequence is TGTGCCAGCAGTTATCGGGGGGGCTATCAGCCCCAGCATTTT. Encoded protein: CASSYRGGYQPQHF.

This sequence joins TRBV6-1 and TRBJ1-2; 7 bases line up with TRBD1. CDR1 is MNHNS and CDR2 is SASEGT in the germline V gene. This CDR3 comprises 14 residues. Germline trimming cut 6 bases from V and 7 bases from J; bases unmatched to any gene: 11. The CDR3 here is CASRDGTVSGGYTF. The CDR3 DNA sequence: TGTGCCAGCAGGGATGGGACAGTCTCAGGTGGCTACACCTTC.

The chain combines TRBV2 with TRBJ2-7, with a weak D call TRBD2 (5 bases). V lost 4 bases and J lost 2, with 15 bases in between. The CDR3 runs to 15 residues. CDR1 and CDR2 (germline): SNHLY, FYNNEI. CDR3 residues: CASSVSQRSPYEQYF. CDR3 DNA: TGTGCCAGCAGTGTTAGCCAGCGGTCACCCTACGAGCAGTACTTC. Complete variable domain (other parts from reference TRBV2 and TRBJ2-7): EPEVTQTPSHQVTQMGQEVILRCVPISNHLYFYWYRQILGQKVEFLVSFYNNEISEKSEIFDDQFSVERPDGSNFTLKIRSTKLEDSAMYFCASSVSQRSPYEQYFGPGTRLTVT.

The rearrangement joins TRBV11-2 to TRBJ2-2; no reliable D call. There are 12 residues in the CDR3. The germline V gene has CDR1 SGHAT and CDR2 FQNNGV. V was cut by 8 bases and J by 2 bases, with 6 bases left in between. DNA of the CDR3: TGTGCCAGCCGCTACAACACCGGGGAGCTGTTTTTT. Translating it yields CASRYNTGELFF.

This clone was found a few times. J is TRBJ1-5 and V is TRBV19, with a tentative D call TRBD1 (6 bases). Germline V lookup: CDR1 LNHDA, CDR2 SQIVND (reference sequence). The V end lost 5 bases, the J end lost 7 bases, and 12 bases lay between the germline ends. This CDR3 is built from 13 residues. CDR3 sequence (DNA): TGTGCCAGTAGTGGGGGGCGTCGCCAGCCCCAGCATTTT. Its protein product is CASSGGRRQPQHF.

The J gene is TRBJ2-1, the V gene TRBV5-1, with unresolved D. V gave up 0 bases and J gave up 1 base, with 5 bases separating them. Germline lookup yields CDR1 SGHRS and CDR2 YFSETQ. This CDR3 spans 14 amino acids. CDR3 in DNA: TGCGCCAGCAGCTTGGCAGAATCCTACAATGAGCAGTTCTTC. Translated: CASSLAESYNEQFF.

The V gene is TRBV4-1, the J gene TRBJ2-1; 9 bases line up with TRBD1. This CDR3 is built from 15 residues. The V and J ends lost 1 base and 9 bases, in that order; junction bases with no gene match: 7. Per germline, CDR1 MGHRA and CDR2 YSYEKL. In DNA form, the CDR3 reads TGCGCCAGCAGCCAAGGGGACAGGGTTTTTGGTGAGCAGTTCTTC. As protein: CASSQGDRVFGEQFF.

The CDR3 loop is CSVEAQMNTGELFF. The CDR3, as DNA: TGCAGCGTTGAAGCGCAGATGAACACCGGGGAGCTGTTTTTT. J is TRBJ2-2 and V is TRBV29-1; no clear D. Trimming left V 1 base short and J 1 base short, with 7 bases between. The CDR3 totals 14 residues. CDR1 and CDR2 (germline): SQVTM, ANQGSEA.

The chain carries TRBV19 and TRBJ2-3; either TRBD1 or TRBD2 may supply D (5 bases each). The CDR3 runs to 15 residues. Germline CDR1 LNHDA, CDR2 SQIVND (reference sequence). Trimming pared 1 base from V and 2 bases from J, leaving 10 bases between. DNA of the CDR3: TGTGCCAGTAGTATAGGTGGGACCGACACAGATACGCAGTATTTT. Amino acid sequence: CASSIGGTDTDTQYF. Using reference TRBV19 and TRBJ2-3 for the parts outside the CDR3, the full variable domain is DGGITQSPKYLFRKEGQNVTLSCEQNLNHDAMYWYRQDPGQGLRLIYYSQIVNDFQKGDIAEGYSVSREKKESFPLTVTSAQKNPTAFYLCASSIGGTDTDTQYFGPGTRLTVL.

The chain couples TRBV5-1 to TRBJ2-7, with 12 bases aligning to TRBD2. This CDR3 contains 17 residues. V lost 2 bases and J lost 4; bases outside the gene matches: 10. Germline V gives CDR1 SGHRS, CDR2 YFSETQ. CDR3 amino acids: CASSLHQGTSGRYEQYF. CDR3 coding DNA: TGCGCCAGCAGCTTACATCAGGGCACTAGCGGGAGGTACGAGCAGTACTTC.

This clone was picked up one time. V usage is TRBV2 and J usage is TRBJ2-7, with 7 bases matching TRBD1. CDR3 length: 15 amino acids. CDR1 and CDR2 (germline): SNHLY, FYNNEI. V was pared by 3 bases and J by 7 bases, with 12 bases of the junction left unmatched. This CDR3 is CASSDTPTGRWEQYF. The CDR3 DNA sequence: TGTGCCAGCAGTGACACCCCGACAGGGCGCTGGGAGCAGTACTTC.

The chain carries TRBV7-8 and TRBJ2-3, with a possible D match to TRBD2 (5 bases). CDR1 and CDR2 (germline): SGHVS, FQNEAQ. Trimming removed 4 bases at V and 0 bases at J, with 14 bases between. CDR3 length equals 16 residues. The CDR3 loop reads CASSWTTGYSTDTQYF. The CDR3 coding sequence is TGTGCCAGCAGCTGGACGACGGGATACAGCACAGATACGCAGTATTTT.

The J gene is TRBJ1-1, the V gene TRBV7-6; D is unresolved. Deletions cut 5 bases from V and 0 bases from J, with 7 bases between. Germline lookup yields CDR1 SGHVS and CDR2 FNYEAQ. CDR3 size: 13 residues. CDR3 nucleotide sequence: TGTGCCAGCAGCGGAACGGTGAACACTGAAGCTTTCTTT. Translation: CASSGTVNTEAFF.

The DNA of the CDR3 is TGTGCCAGCAGTGAAGGGAGGGGTTTCAGCAATCAGCCCCAGCATTTT. It specifies CASSEGRGFSNQPQHF. The V gene is TRBV6-1, the J gene TRBJ1-5, with D possibly matching TRBD1 (5 bases). Germline V gives CDR1 MNHNS, CDR2 SASEGT. There are 16 residues in the CDR3. V lost 1 base to trimming and J lost 1 base, with 11 bases between them.

V is TRBV6-1 and J is TRBJ1-6, with TRBD1 as a possible D gene (5 bases). V was trimmed by 1 base and J by 6 bases, leaving 7 bases between them. Germline values: CDR1 MNHNS, CDR2 SASEGT. The CDR3 consists of 14 residues. CDR3 region: CASSEGGVNSPLHF. CDR3 coding DNA: TGTGCCAGCAGTGAAGGAGGGGTTAATTCACCCCTCCACTTT.

CDR3 in amino acids: CASSRTGGADLEAFF. CDR3 coding DNA: TGTGCCAGCAGCCGGACAGGGGGCGCAGACCTTGAAGCTTTCTTT. The chain joins TRBV7-9 to TRBJ1-1, with 11 bases matching TRBD1. Trimming took 5 bases from V and 7 from J; bases not matched to a gene: 9. CDR1 is SEHNR, CDR2 FQNEAQ, per germline (reference sequence). The CDR3 extends over 15 amino acids.

This sequence joins TRBV9 and TRBJ2-2; TRBD1 agrees at 9 bases. The CDR3 has 16 amino acids. The V gene's germline CDR1 is SGDLS and CDR2 YYNGEE. Trimming removed 0 bases from V and 1 base from J; junction bases left unmatched: 1. CDR3: CASSVGDRENTGELFF. DNA of the CDR3: TGTGCCAGCAGCGTAGGGGACAGGGAGAACACCGGGGAGCTGTTTTTT.

In its sample, this clone was seen a few times. The chain recombines TRBV6-5 with TRBJ1-3, with a possible D match to TRBD1 (6 bases). Per germline, CDR1 MNHEY and CDR2 SVGAGI. V dropped 0 bases and J dropped 2 bases, with 11 bases sitting between them. CDR3 length: 16 amino acids. Here the CDR3 reads CASSYSSTGPGNTIYF. The CDR3 nucleotides are TGTGCCAGCAGTTACTCATCTACAGGGCCTGGAAACACCATATATTTT.

The chain has TRBV11-2 and TRBJ1-1, with no clear D. CDR3 length: 14 residues. Trimming cost V 6 bases and J 0 bases, with 11 bases left between them. CDR1 is SGHAT, CDR2 FQNNGV, per germline. The DNA for the CDR3 is TGTGCCAGCAGTCTAGGCACTATGAACACTGAAGCTTTCTTT. It yields the protein CASSLGTMNTEAFF.

This clone was detected only once. V usage is TRBV6-5 and J usage is TRBJ2-1; 8 nucleotides match TRBD2. Germline V gene data show CDR1 as MNHEY and CDR2 as SVGAGI. The CDR3 is made up of 15 amino acids. V was clipped by 4 bases and J by 2 bases; unmatched bases: 4. The CDR3, as DNA: TGTGCCAGCAGTTCAACTAGCGGACCCTACAATGAGCAGTTCTTC. Protein product: CASSSTSGPYNEQFF.

CDR3 in DNA: TGTGCCAGCAGCCAAGATGTGGGACAAAACATTCAGTACTTC. Translation gives CASSQDVGQNIQYF. V gene TRBV4-2 combines with J gene TRBJ2-4, with D perhaps TRBD1 or TRBD2 (5 bases each). CDR1 and CDR2 (germline): LGHNA, YNFKEQ. The CDR3 has 14 residues. V dropped 0 bases and J dropped 5 bases, with 8 bases sitting between them.